These 18 T cell receptor beta chains were all obtained from the same sample, sequenced in a study of CD8 T cells in Susac syndrome. Random hexamers were used to reverse transcribe the RNA input (about 0.45 to 1 ug). TCRdb independently ran MiXCR on the immunoSEQ multiplex PCR reads; one entry per CDR3 protein. The sample records 150,000 to 160,000 distinct CDR3 sequences, nearly 97% being singletons. The sequencing sample was made of CD8+ T cells from PBMCs. Source of these receptors: a human donor with multiple sclerosis.

The gene calls are TRBV3-1 and TRBJ2-7; D not resolved. CDR1 is LGHDT and CDR2 is YNNKEL in the germline V gene (reference sequence). The CDR3 is 14 residues long. V gave up 4 bases and J gave up 2 bases, with 12 bases separating them. CDR3 sequence reads: CASSPNRNTYEQYV. In DNA, the CDR3 is TGTGCCAGCAGCCCAAACCGAAACACCTACGAGCAGTACGTC.

The V call is TRBV20-1, the J call TRBJ2-1, with TRBD2 matching 14 bases. V shed 2 bases, J shed 8 bases, and the junction held 5 bases outside the gene matches. CDR1 is DFQATT and CDR2 is SNEGSKA in the germline V gene (reference sequence). This CDR3 has 15 amino acids. Here the CDR3 DNA reads TGCAGTGCTAGACTAGAGACTAGCGGGGGGGATGAGCAGTTCTTC. Amino acid sequence: CSARLETSGGDEQFF.

The V call is TRBV27, the J call TRBJ1-2, with 7 bases that match TRBD1. V dropped 5 bases and J dropped 6; count of bases not matched to a gene: 3. The CDR3 totals 12 residues. CDR1 and CDR2 (germline): MNHEY, SMNVEV (reference sequence). The CDR3 DNA reads as TGTGCCAGCAGTAAAACAGGGGATGGCTACACCTTC. It yields the protein CASSKTGDGYTF.

This chain links TRBV7-9 with TRBJ2-2; perhaps TRBD1 as D (6 bases). Looked up from germline, CDR1 is SEHNR and CDR2 is FQNEAQ (reference sequence). Trimming took off 2 bases at V and 3 bases at J, with 10 bases between the two ends. The CDR3 has 15 residues. CDR3 coding DNA: TGTGCCAGCAGCTTATTACAGGGATACACCGGGGAGCTGTTTTTT. It encodes CASSLLQGYTGELFF.

The rearrangement joins TRBV11-2 to TRBJ2-5; D not certain. With 2 bases removed from V and 5 bases from J, the gap between germline ends came to 12 bases. Germline CDR1 SGHAT, CDR2 FQNNGV. The CDR3 has 14 residues. The CDR3 reads CASSLFWARETQYF. Here the CDR3 DNA reads TGTGCCAGCAGCTTATTTTGGGCCAGGGAGACCCAGTACTTC.

The V call is TRBV13, the J call TRBJ2-4; 7 nucleotides agree with TRBD1. Germline V lookup: CDR1 PRHDT, CDR2 FYEKMQ (reference sequence). The CDR3 is made up of 14 amino acids. V lost 5 bases to trimming and J lost 3 bases; unmatched junction nucleotides: 4. This chain's CDR3 is CASSPDRDKNIQYF. The CDR3 coding sequence is TGTGCCAGCAGCCCCGACAGGGACAAAAACATTCAGTACTTC. Combining the CDR3 with reference TRBV13 and TRBJ2-4 gives the whole variable domain AAGVIQSPRHLIKEKRETATLKCYPIPRHDTVYWYQQGPGQDPQFLISFYEKMQSDKGSIPDRFSAQQFSDYHSELNMSSLELGDSALYFCASSPDRDKNIQYFGAGTRLSVL.

CDR3 DNA: TGCAGTGCTAGCTTGGTAGCGGGGGCCGAGAGGGAGACCCAGTACTTC. The encoded protein is CSASLVAGAERETQYF. The chain couples TRBV20-1 to TRBJ2-5; 9 bases match TRBD2. The germline V gene encodes CDR1 DFQATT and CDR2 SNEGSKA (reference sequence). J was trimmed by 5 bases and V by 3 bases; bases with no gene match: 13. This CDR3 is built from 16 residues.

This rearrangement joins TRBV3-1 to TRBJ2-7, with TRBD1 matching 7 bases. CDR3 length: 19 residues. CDR1 LGHDT and CDR2 YNNKEL come from the germline V gene (reference sequence). The J segment lost 5 bases and the V segment lost 2 bases, leaving 21 bases of the junction unmatched. CDR3 nucleotides: TGTGCCAGCAGCCAATTTGACAGTTTGATGACAGGGCAAGGTAACGAGCAGTACTTC. It translates to CASSQFDSLMTGQGNEQYF.

This clonotype was picked up a small number of times. The chain employs TRBV30 and TRBJ1-1; D gene uncertain. V shed 2 bases and J shed 0 bases, with 7 bases lying between them. There are 13 residues in the CDR3. CDR1 and CDR2 from the germline V gene are GTSNPN and SVGIG (reference sequence). The CDR3 bases are TGTGCCTGGAGTCTCGACGTGAACACTGAAGCTTTCTTT. This gives the protein CAWSLDVNTEAFF.

This chain links TRBV7-9 with TRBJ2-7; D not certain. Between the trimmed V and J ends, which lost 5 bases and 3 bases, there was a span of 11 bases. Germline V lookup: CDR1 SEHNR, CDR2 FQNEAQ (reference sequence). This CDR3 spans 13 amino acids. In DNA, the CDR3 is TGTGCCAGCAGCACAATGCCTTACTACGAGCAGTACTTC. Translated, it gives CASSTMPYYEQYF.

V and J are TRBV5-8 and TRBJ1-5; TRBD1 matches at 7 bases. The CDR3 runs 14 residues. J was trimmed by 5 bases and V by 6 bases; bases with no gene match: 8. Per the germline V gene, CDR1 is SGHTS and CDR2 is YDEGEE. CDR3 bases: TGTGCCAGCAACCCAGGGGGAGTCCATCAGCCCCAGCATTTT. It translates to CASNPGGVHQPQHF.

V gene TRBV30 combines with J gene TRBJ2-1; TRBD2 agrees at 14 bases. The CDR3 sequence is 15 residues long. Germline CDR1 GTSNPN, CDR2 SVGIG (reference sequence). The V segment lost 2 bases and the J segment 10 bases; nucleotides outside the gene matches: 7. DNA of the CDR3: TGTGCCTGGAGTTACGGACTAGCGGGGGGAGGGGAGCAGTTCTTC. Its protein product is CAWSYGLAGGGEQFF. Full variable domain (rest looked up from reference TRBV30 and TRBJ2-1): SQTIHQWPATLVQPVGSPLSLECTVEGTSNPNLYWYRQAAGRGLQLLFYSVGIGQISSEVPQNLSASRPQDRQFILSSKKLLLSDSGFYLCAWSYGLAGGGEQFFGPGTRLTVL.

The chain couples TRBV7-9 to TRBJ1-1; 7 positions agree with TRBD1. The CDR3 sequence is 15 residues long. After removal of 5 bases from V and 0 bases from J, the junction contained 6 bases not matched to a gene. The germline gives CDR1 SEHNR, CDR2 FQNEAQ (reference sequence). Written as DNA, the CDR3 is TGTGCCAGCAGCCCTAGCGGACAGGTGAACACTGAAGCTTTCTTT. Its translation is CASSPSGQVNTEAFF.

J is TRBJ2-5 and V is TRBV19; weak D call: TRBD1 (5 bases). With 1 base removed from V and 5 bases from J, the gap between germline ends came to 17 bases. The CDR3 has 16 amino acids. From germline, CDR1 is LNHDA and CDR2 SQIVND (reference sequence). This chain's CDR3 is CASSIAPVRGLETQYF. The CDR3 DNA is TGTGCCAGTAGTATAGCTCCGGTTAGGGGCCTGGAGACCCAGTACTTC. Using reference TRBV19 and TRBJ2-5 for the parts outside the CDR3, the full variable domain is DGGITQSPKYLFRKEGQNVTLSCEQNLNHDAMYWYRQDPGQGLRLIYYSQIVNDFQKGDIAEGYSVSREKKESFPLTVTSAQKNPTAFYLCASSIAPVRGLETQYFGPGTRLLVL.

The chain recombines TRBV29-1 with TRBJ2-3; no clear D. The CDR3 length is 13 residues. Germline CDR1 reads SQVTM; CDR2 reads ANQGSEA. The ends were cut back, 4 bases at V and 3 bases at J, with 11 bases in the middle. CDR3 protein: CSVGVWETDTQYF. In DNA, the CDR3 is TGCAGCGTTGGTGTGTGGGAAACAGATACGCAGTATTTT.

The rearrangement uses TRBV30 and TRBJ2-7; D tentatively reads TRBD1 or TRBD2 (5 bases each). This CDR3 contains 12 residues. CDR1 is GTSNPN, CDR2 SVGIG, per germline (reference sequence). V was clipped by 5 bases and J by 4 bases, with 12 bases between them. CDR3 region: CAWAGTVYEQYF. The CDR3 coding sequence is TGTGCCTGGGCCGGGACGGTGTACGAGCAGTACTTC.

This chain uses TRBV5-1 with TRBJ2-7; the D gene is possibly TRBD2 (6 bases). The CDR3 contains 14 residues. Germline assignment: CDR1 SGHRS and CDR2 YFSETQ. V shed 4 bases and J shed 7 bases, with 18 bases lying between them. The CDR3 bases are TGCGCCAGCAGCCCGGGACTTGGGCCTAGGGAGCAGTACTTC. This sequence encodes CASSPGLGPREQYF.

The chain joins TRBV9 to TRBJ1-1; 7 bases map to TRBD1. Per germline, CDR1 SGDLS and CDR2 YYNGEE. V shed 7 bases, J shed 11 bases, and the junction held 14 bases outside the gene matches. This CDR3 region has 13 residues. The CDR3 bases are TGTGCCAGCGGGTCAGAGACAGGGATAGTGGCTTTCTTT. Protein product: CASGSETGIVAFF.